A single sample gave rise to the 27 T cell receptor beta chains below, sequenced in a study of T-cell reconstitution after alpha-beta-depleted transplantation in children. Preparing the TCRbeta library involved the use of unique molecular identifiers. TCRdb passed the PCR reads through MiXCR, listing each CDR3 protein once. The data show roughly 500,000 distinct CDR3 sequences, approximately 30% seen once. The sample here was PBMCs from the stem cell graft donor, taken from the stem cell graft. These receptors all come from a human donor who donated a stem cell graft to a child with aplastic anemia.

A single count supports this clonotype. A junction boundary mismatches the germline segment, possibly from a read error. The chain recombines TRBV27 with TRBJ2-7; no definite D call. From germline, CDR1 is MNHEY and CDR2 SMNVEV (reference sequence). The CDR3 is 15 residues long. CDR3 residues: CASSYDSPGAYEQYF. CDR3 in DNA: TGTGCCAGCAGTTACGACTCTCCTGGAGCCTACGAGCAGTATTTC.

The chain couples TRBV27 to TRBJ2-1; D is perhaps TRBD2 (6 bases). The CDR3 sequence is 17 residues long. Germline V lookup: CDR1 MNHEY, CDR2 SMNVEV (reference sequence). The germline V and J ends were trimmed by 0 bases and 0 bases, with 12 bases remaining between them. The CDR3 nucleotides are TGTGCCAGCAGTTTATCACTGGGGGGTAGCTCCTACAATGAGCAGTTCTTC. It codes for CASSLSLGGSSYNEQFF.

This clonotype has a handful of counts. The gene calls are TRBV29-1 and TRBJ2-3; perhaps TRBD1 as D (6 bases). This CDR3 spans 14 amino acids. Between the trimmed V and J ends, which lost 6 bases and 4 bases, there was a span of 17 bases. CDR1 is SQVTM and CDR2 is ANQGSEA in the germline V gene. In nucleotides, the CDR3 is TGCAGCGTAGGAGAACAGGGTTTTCCAGATACGCAGTATTTT. Translating it yields CSVGEQGFPDTQYF.

The table lists this clonotype with a few counts. The chain recombines TRBV29-1 with TRBJ2-7, with 13 bases that match TRBD2. The CDR3 spans 15 residues. After removal of 6 bases from V and 3 bases from J, the junction contained 8 bases not matched to a gene. From germline, CDR1 is SQVTM and CDR2 ANQGSEA. The DNA for the CDR3 is TGCAGCGTGAAACCGGGACTAGCGGGGCACTACGAGCAGTACTTC. It specifies CSVKPGLAGHYEQYF.

This clonotype was recorded a few times. The J gene is TRBJ2-3, the V gene TRBV28; D remains ambiguous. V shed 7 bases and J shed 1 base, with 3 bases lying between them. Germline V gene sequence: CDR1 MDHEN, CDR2 SYDVKM. The CDR3 contains 11 residues. DNA of the CDR3: TGTGCCAGCACTCGCACAGATACGCAGTATTTT. Translated: CASTRTDTQYF.

The chain carries TRBV6-6 and TRBJ1-5, with D uncertain. Trimming removed 6 bases from V and 1 base from J, with 7 bases in between. This CDR3 has 13 amino acids. Germline CDR1 reads MNHNY; CDR2 reads SVGAGI (reference sequence). CDR3 DNA sequence: TGTGCCAGCAGCTATGACAGCAATCAGCCCCAGCATTTT. Encoded protein: CASSYDSNQPQHF.

The chain carries TRBV20-1 and TRBJ2-3; 12 nucleotides align to TRBD2. V shed 6 bases and J 5 bases; nucleotides not matched to a gene: 6. The CDR3 loop spans 14 amino acids. CDR1 DFQATT and CDR2 SNEGSKA come from the germline V gene (reference sequence). The CDR3 DNA is TGCAGTGCCAGGACTAGCGGGATTGGAGATACGCAGTATTTT. Protein: CSARTSGIGDTQYF.

The gene calls are TRBV14 and TRBJ2-5; either TRBD1 or TRBD2 may supply D (6 bases each). Trimming pared 9 bases from V and 1 base from J, leaving 21 bases between. From germline, CDR1 is SGHDN and CDR2 FVKESK. This CDR3 is built from 16 residues. The CDR3 bases are TGTGCCAGTCAAATGGGGGGCATGGTGAGCCAAGAGACCCAGTACTTC. Residues: CASQMGGMVSQETQYF. The variable domain in full, completed from reference TRBV14 and TRBJ2-5, reads EAGVTQFPSHSVIEKGQTVTLRCDPISGHDNLYWYRRVMGKEIKFLLHFVKESKQDESGMPNNRFLAERTGGTYSTLKVQPAELEDSGVYFCASQMGGMVSQETQYFGPGTRLLVL.

In this sample, this clonotype turned up a few times. The chain combines TRBV28 with TRBJ2-7, with 7 bases identical to TRBD1. V lost 5 bases and J lost 7; bases outside the gene matches: 8. Germline CDR1 is MDHEN and CDR2 is SYDVKM. The CDR3 has 13 residues. This CDR3 reads CASSITTGWEQYF. In DNA, the CDR3 is TGTGCCAGCAGTATAACGACAGGGTGGGAGCAGTACTTC.

There are a few counts of this clonotype. This sequence joins TRBV5-5 and TRBJ2-3; unclear D gene. The CDR3 has 17 amino acids. The germline V gene encodes CDR1 SGHKS and CDR2 YYEKEE (reference sequence). Trimming stripped 3 bases from V and 0 bases from J, with 17 bases between. This chain's CDR3 is CASSWNRLEPSTDTQYF. DNA of the CDR3: TGTGCCAGCAGCTGGAATAGGCTAGAACCTAGCACAGATACGCAGTATTTT. Variable domain in full (rest from reference TRBV5-5 and TRBJ2-3): DAGVTQSPTHLIKTRGQQVTLRCSPISGHKSVSWYQQVLGQGPQFIFQYYEKEERGRGNFPDRFSARQFPNYSSELNVNALLLGDSALYLCASSWNRLEPSTDTQYFGPGTRLTVL.

The chain couples TRBV7-8 to TRBJ2-4, with 8 bases identical to TRBD1. This CDR3 has 18 residues. Germline CDR1 reads SGHVS; CDR2 reads FQNEAQ. V shed 5 bases, J shed 3 bases, and the junction held 15 bases outside the gene matches. The CDR3 region is CASSADLGLGQGKNIQYF. CDR3 DNA: TGTGCCAGCAGCGCCGATCTGGGTTTAGGACAGGGCAAAAACATTCAGTACTTC.

V is TRBV7-9 and J is TRBJ1-1, with D uncertain. Trimming took 1 base from V and 2 from J, leaving 11 bases between them. In germline, CDR1 is SEHNR, CDR2 FQNEAQ (reference sequence). The CDR3 length is 15 residues. The CDR3 loop reads CASSLVAPVNTEAFF. The DNA of the CDR3 is TGTGCCAGCAGCTTAGTGGCGCCCGTCAACACTGAAGCTTTCTTT. The whole variable domain, filled in from reference TRBV7-9 and TRBJ1-1, reads DTGVSQNPRHKITKRGQNVTFRCDPISEHNRLYWYRQTLGQGPEFLTYFQNEAQLEKSRLLSDRFSAERPKGSFSTLEIQRTEQGDSAMYLCASSLVAPVNTEAFFGQGTRLTVV.

This sequence joins TRBV20-1 and TRBJ2-1; D possibly corresponds to TRBD2 (5 bases). Trimming took off 6 bases at V and 9 bases at J, with 12 bases between the two ends. The CDR3 consists of 11 residues. Germline V CDR1 and CDR2: DFQATT, SNEGSKA (reference sequence). The CDR3 loop is CSAVRESEQFF. DNA of the CDR3: TGCAGTGCCGTTAGGGAGAGTGAGCAGTTCTTC.

This clonotype has a handful of counts. CDR3 sequence (DNA): TGCGCCAGCAGCTTTAGCTTTATTAGCACAGATACGCAGTATTTT. This codes for CASSFSFISTDTQYF. The rearrangement links TRBV5-1 to TRBJ2-3; D is undetermined. The germline V and J ends were trimmed by 2 bases and 0 bases, with 10 bases remaining between them. The CDR3 extends over 15 amino acids. Germline CDR1 SGHRS, CDR2 YFSETQ. The variable domain in full, completed from reference TRBV5-1 and TRBJ2-3, reads KAGVTQTPRYLIKTRGQQVTLSCSPISGHRSVSWYQQTPGQGLQFLFEYFSETQRNKGNFPGRFSGRQFSNSRSEMNVSTLELGDSALYLCASSFSFISTDTQYFGPGTRLTVL.

This clonotype was seen many times. The chain employs TRBV11-1 and TRBJ2-7, with D unresolved. CDR1 and CDR2 (germline): SGHAT, FQDESV (reference sequence). CDR3 length: 11 amino acids. Trimming left V 3 bases short and J 6 bases short, with 6 bases between. CDR3 nucleotides: TGTGCCAGCAGCTTTAGGAGCGAGCAGTACTTC. It is translated as CASSFRSEQYF.

V gene TRBV5-1 combines with J gene TRBJ1-1; D ambiguous. This CDR3 is 14 amino acids long. Looked up from germline, CDR1 is SGHRS and CDR2 is YFSETQ. Trimming took 0 bases from V and 6 from J, leaving 12 bases between them. The CDR3 region is CASSLEVVNAEAFF. The DNA of the CDR3 is TGCGCCAGCAGCTTGGAAGTAGTCAACGCTGAAGCTTTCTTT. Combining the CDR3 with reference TRBV5-1 and TRBJ1-1 gives the whole variable domain KAGVTQTPRYLIKTRGQQVTLSCSPISGHRSVSWYQQTPGQGLQFLFEYFSETQRNKGNFPGRFSGRQFSNSRSEMNVSTLELGDSALYLCASSLEVVNAEAFFGQGTRLTVV.

This clonotype was detected only a few times. The chain links TRBV18 to TRBJ2-1; D may be TRBD2 (6 bases). V lost 3 bases and J lost 0, with 9 bases in between. The CDR3 consists of 15 residues. The germline CDR1 and CDR2 sequences are KGHSH and LQKENI. The CDR3 region is CASSPIGSSYNEQFF. The CDR3 DNA follows: TGTGCCAGCTCACCGATCGGGAGCTCCTACAATGAGCAGTTCTTC.

The table lists this clonotype with many counts. The CDR3 reads CASSGRNYEQYF. For the CDR3, the DNA is TGTGCCAGCAGCGGTAGGAACTACGAGCAGTACTTC. The chain carries TRBV6-5 and TRBJ2-7, with D hard to call. There are 12 residues in the CDR3. V was clipped by 6 bases and J by 3 bases, with 9 bases between them. The V gene's germline CDR1 is MNHEY and CDR2 SVGAGI.

This rearrangement joins TRBV7-2 to TRBJ2-5, with D perhaps TRBD1 (6 bases). Germline V lookup: CDR1 SGHTA, CDR2 FQGNSA. The CDR3 runs 15 residues. V was trimmed by 4 bases and J by 1 base, leaving 13 bases between them. CDR3 in amino acids: CASSSRRDTQETQYF. The CDR3 DNA reads as TGTGCCAGCAGCTCTAGACGGGACACCCAAGAGACCCAGTACTTC.

This clonotype was seen a handful of times. The CDR3 protein is CSVVPKGQGLTEAFF. The CDR3 DNA follows: TGCAGCGTCGTTCCCAAGGGACAGGGTCTTACTGAAGCTTTCTTT. The chain uses TRBV29-1 and TRBJ1-1; 9 nucleotides line up with TRBD1. After removal of 6 bases from V and 5 bases from J, the junction contained 13 bases not matched to a gene. Germline-derived CDR1 and CDR2 are SQVTM and ANQGSEA. CDR3 length equals 15 residues.

The chain has TRBV20-1 and TRBJ2-3; 8 bases are a match to TRBD2. V dropped 6 bases and J dropped 5; count of bases not matched to a gene: 7. CDR1 and CDR2 (germline): DFQATT, SNEGSKA (reference sequence). CDR3 length equals 13 residues. The CDR3 loop is CSAQREIIDTQYF. DNA of the CDR3: TGCAGTGCGCAGCGGGAGATTATAGATACGCAGTATTTT.

This chain uses TRBV27 with TRBJ2-7; D may be TRBD2 (5 bases). V shed 0 bases and J shed 3 bases, with 9 bases lying between them. The CDR3 covers 14 residues. Germline CDR1 MNHEY, CDR2 SMNVEV (reference sequence). CDR3 sequence (DNA): TGTGCCAGCAGTTTATCGTCGGGAAACTACGAGCAGTACTTC. It is translated as CASSLSSGNYEQYF.

The sample holds a few counts of this clonotype. The junction departs from the called germline gene at one end, perhaps through a read error. The chain uses TRBV24-1 and TRBJ1-2, with D maybe TRBD1 (6 bases). The CDR3 contains 12 residues. Germline loops: CDR1 KGHDR, CDR2 SFDVKD. The CDR3, as DNA: TGCGCTGCCGGCGGGACACCCTATGGCTACACCTTC. This translates into CAAGGTPYGYTF.

The V call is TRBV12-3 or TRBV12-4, the J call TRBJ1-1, with D maybe TRBD1 (6 bases). The V gene lost 7 bases and the J gene lost 0 bases, with 18 bases spanning the gap. The CDR3 is 16 residues long. CDR3 in amino acids: CASTQQQGMMNTEAFF. CDR3 DNA: TGTGCCAGCACCCAACAACAGGGAATGATGAACACTGAAGCTTTCTTT.

The chain is built from TRBV4-3 and TRBJ2-1; 8 bases match TRBD2. CDR1 is LGHNA, CDR2 YSLEER, per germline. The CDR3 has 17 residues. V lost 3 bases and J lost 4; bases outside the gene matches: 11. CDR3 amino acids: CASSQRPPGLGYNEQFF. For the CDR3, the DNA is TGCGCCAGCAGCCAGCGGCCCCCGGGACTAGGATACAATGAGCAGTTCTTC.

This clonotype was seen many times. The chain uses TRBV20-1 and TRBJ1-3; 9 bases match TRBD1. V lost 6 bases to trimming and J lost 4 bases; unmatched junction nucleotides: 7. The germline CDR1 and CDR2 sequences are DFQATT and SNEGSKA (reference sequence). This CDR3 spans 14 amino acids. This CDR3 reads CSAPGQGEGNTIYF. Here the CDR3 DNA reads TGCAGTGCCCCGGGACAGGGAGAGGGAAACACCATATATTTT.

V gene TRBV29-1 combines with J gene TRBJ1-2; tentatively, D is TRBD1 (6 bases). CDR1 is SQVTM and CDR2 is ANQGSEA in the germline V gene. V was cut by 6 bases and J by 2 bases, with 16 bases left in between. This CDR3 is 14 amino acids long. CDR3 nucleotides: TGCAGCGTGGCGGGTCAGGGGACCAACTATGGCTACACCTTC. This codes for CSVAGQGTNYGYTF.